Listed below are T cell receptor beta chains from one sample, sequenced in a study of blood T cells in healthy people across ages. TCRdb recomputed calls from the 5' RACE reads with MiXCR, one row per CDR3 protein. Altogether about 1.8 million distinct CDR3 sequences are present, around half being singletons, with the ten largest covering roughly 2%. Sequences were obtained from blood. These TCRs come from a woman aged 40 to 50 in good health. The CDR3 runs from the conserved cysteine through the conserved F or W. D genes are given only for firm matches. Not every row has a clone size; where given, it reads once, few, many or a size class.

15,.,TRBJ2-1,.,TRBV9,CASSTDSPQGNEQFF,TGTGCCAGCAGCACAGACAGCCCCCAAGGCAATGAGCAGTTCTTC
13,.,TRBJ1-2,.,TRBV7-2,CASSRDGGTGYTF,TGTGCCAGCAGCAGGGATGGAGGAACTGGCTACACCTTC
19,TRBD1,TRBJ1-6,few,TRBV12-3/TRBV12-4,CASSPWGQAPSSYNSPLHF,TGTGCCAGCAGCCCCTGGGGACAGGCCCCTAGCTCCTATAATTCACCCCTCCACTTT
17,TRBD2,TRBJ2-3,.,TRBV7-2,CASSSGRLAGDTDTQYF,TGTGCCAGCAGCTCCGGAAGGTTAGCGGGAGACACAGATACGCAGTATTTT
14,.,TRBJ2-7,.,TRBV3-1,CASSQDEGGHEQYF,TGTGCCAGCAGCCAAGATGAGGGGGGTCACGAGCAGTACTTC
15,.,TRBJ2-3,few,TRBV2,CASAKQGDPGDTQYF,TGTGCCAGCGCGAAACAAGGGGACCCCGGAGATACGCAGTATTTT
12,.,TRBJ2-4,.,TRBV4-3,CASSGQEGQQYF,TGCGCCAGCAGCGGGCAGGAGGGGCAGCAGTACTTC
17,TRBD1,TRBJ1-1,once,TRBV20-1,CSANRRDRQFMNTEAFF,TGCAGTGCTAACCGCCGGGACAGGCAATTCATGAACACTGAAGCTTTCTTT
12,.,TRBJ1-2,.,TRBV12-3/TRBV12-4,CASSSTHYGYTF,TGTGCCAGCAGTTCGACCCACTATGGCTACACCTTC
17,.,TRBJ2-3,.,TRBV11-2,CASSFGLGLTITDTQYF,TGTGCCAGCAGCTTTGGACTGGGACTTACTATCACAGATACGCAGTATTTT
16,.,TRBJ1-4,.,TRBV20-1,CSARETSGRENEKLFF,TGCAGTGCTAGAGAAACTTCGGGACGGGAAAATGAAAAACTGTTTTTT
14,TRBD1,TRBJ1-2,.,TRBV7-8,CASSRDRASEGYTF,TGTGCCAGCAGCCGGGACAGGGCCTCGGAGGGCTACACCTTC
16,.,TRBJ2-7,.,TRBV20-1,CSADRPRGRPYNEQYF,TGCAGTGCTGACCGCCCGAGGGGCAGGCCCTACAATGAGCAGTACTTC
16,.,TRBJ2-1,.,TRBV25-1,CASSELVLAAYNEQFF,TGTGCCAGCAGTGAATTGGTGCTAGCAGCCTACAATGAGCAGTTCTTC
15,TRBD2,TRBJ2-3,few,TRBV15,CATSISGAITDTQYF,TGTGCCACCAGCATTAGCGGGGCGATCACAGATACGCAGTATTTT
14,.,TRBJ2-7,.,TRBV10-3,CAISGTGFLYEQYF,TGTGCCATCAGCGGGACGGGCTTCCTCTACGAGCAGTACTTC
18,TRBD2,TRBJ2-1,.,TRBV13,CASSPLGSLAGGWNEQFF,TGTGCCAGCAGCCCGTTGGGGTCGCTAGCGGGGGGGTGGAATGAGCAGTTCTTC
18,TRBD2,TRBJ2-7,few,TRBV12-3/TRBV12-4,CASSLALAGGFESYEQYF,TGTGCCAGCAGTTTAGCGCTAGCGGGGGGATTCGAGTCCTACGAGCAGTACTTC
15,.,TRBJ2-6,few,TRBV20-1,CSARIRGIGANVLTF,TGCAGTGCTAGGATTAGGGGAATAGGGGCCAACGTCCTGACTTTC
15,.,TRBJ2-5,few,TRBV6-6,CASSSPWGPQETQYF,TGTGCCAGCAGTTCCCCCTGGGGCCCCCAAGAGACCCAGTACTTC
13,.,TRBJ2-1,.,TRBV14,CASSQGGVSEQFF,TGTGCCAGCAGCCAAGGTGGCGTTAGTGAGCAGTTCTTC
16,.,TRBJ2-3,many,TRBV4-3,CASSQDLGGGTDTQYF,TGCGCCAGCAGCCAAGATTTGGGCGGAGGAACAGATACGCAGTATTTT
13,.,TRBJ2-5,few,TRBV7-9,CASSSDWQETQYF,TGTGCCAGCAGCTCCGACTGGCAAGAGACCCAGTACTTC
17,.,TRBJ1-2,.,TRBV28,CASSPMSWQGLNYGYTF,TGTGCCAGCAGTCCAATGTCCTGGCAGGGACTTAACTATGGCTACACCTTC
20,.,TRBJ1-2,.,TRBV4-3,CASSRAPPTTDRSLAGGYTF,TGCGCCAGCAGCCGCGCCCCCCCGACGACTGACAGGTCCCTGGCGGGGGGCTACACCTTC
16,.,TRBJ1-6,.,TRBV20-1,CSAPTSWTPGNSPLHF,TGCAGTGCTCCAACCTCATGGACGCCCGGTAATTCACCCCTCCACTTT
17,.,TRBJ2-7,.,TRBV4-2,CASSQVVGLHFLYEQYF,TGTGCCAGCAGCCAAGTGGTGGGACTCCATTTCCTCTACGAGCAGTACTTC
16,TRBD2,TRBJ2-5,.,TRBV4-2,CVSSQDQRGVQETQYF,TGTGTCAGCAGCCAAGATCAGCGGGGGGTCCAAGAGACCCAGTACTTC
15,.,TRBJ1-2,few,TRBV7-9,CASSLVDRPNYGYTF,TGTGCCAGCAGCTTAGTAGACAGGCCTAACTATGGCTACACCTTC
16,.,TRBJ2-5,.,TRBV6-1,CASSEALEGVRETQYF,TGTGCCAGCAGTGAGGCCCTTGAGGGGGTTAGAGAGACCCAGTACTTC
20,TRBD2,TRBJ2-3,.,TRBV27,CASSLFWGLAPMDNTDTQYF,TGTGCCAGCAGTTTGTTCTGGGGACTAGCGCCCATGGACAACACAGATACGCAGTATTTT
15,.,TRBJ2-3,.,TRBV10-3,CAISDEGLSTDTQYF,TGTGCCATCAGTGATGAAGGACTTAGCACAGATACGCAGTATTTT
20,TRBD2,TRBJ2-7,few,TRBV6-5,CASSYSKAQRGASHSYEQYF,TGTGCCAGCAGTTACTCGAAGGCTCAGCGGGGGGCCTCCCACTCCTACGAGCAGTACTTC
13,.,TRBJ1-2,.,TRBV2,CASTLGGGYGYTF,TGTGCCAGTACCCTAGGTGGGGGCTATGGCTACACCTTC
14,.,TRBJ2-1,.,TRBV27,CASSIGDPYNEQFF,TGTGCCAGCAGTATAGGGGACCCGTACAATGAGCAGTTCTTC
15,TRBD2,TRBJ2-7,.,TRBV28,CASSTSGVLLYEQYF,TGTGCCAGCAGTACTAGCGGGGTTCTTCTATATGAGCAGTACTTC
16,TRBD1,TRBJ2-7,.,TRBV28,CASNADRAFSSYEQYF,TGTGCCAGCAACGCCGACAGGGCCTTTAGCTCCTACGAGCAGTACTTC
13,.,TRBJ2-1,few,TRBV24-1,CATGASSYNEQFF,TGTGCCACCGGGGCGTCCTCCTACAATGAGCAGTTCTTC
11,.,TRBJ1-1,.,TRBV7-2,CASSFILEAFF,TGTGCCAGCAGCTTCATCCTTGAAGCTTTCTTT
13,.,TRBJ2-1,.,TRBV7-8,CASSPSLFNEQFF,TGTGCCAGCAGCCCGAGTCTTTTCAATGAGCAGTTCTTC
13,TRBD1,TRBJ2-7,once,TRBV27,CASSRQGHYEQYF,TGTGCCAGCAGCAGACAGGGACATTACGAGCAGTACTTC
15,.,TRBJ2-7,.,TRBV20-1,CSARDGTGPRAEQYF,TGCAGTGCTAGAGATGGAACGGGACCCCGGGCCGAGCAGTACTTC
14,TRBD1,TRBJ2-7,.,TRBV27,CASRGQGLTYEQYF,TGTGCCAGCAGGGGACAGGGGCTCACCTACGAGCAGTACTTC
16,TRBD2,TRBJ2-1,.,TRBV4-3,CASSRETSGGSNEQFF,TGCGCCAGCAGCCGGGAGACTAGCGGGGGGAGCAATGAGCAGTTCTTC
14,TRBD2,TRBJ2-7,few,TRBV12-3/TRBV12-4,CASRLAGTSYEQYF,TGTGCCAGCAGGTTAGCGGGAACCTCCTACGAGCAGTACTTC
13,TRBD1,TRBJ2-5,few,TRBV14,CASRLQGVETQYF,TGTGCCAGCAGACTACAGGGGGTGGAGACCCAGTACTTC
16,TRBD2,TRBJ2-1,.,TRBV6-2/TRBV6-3,CASSRLAGGRLVEQFF,TGTGCCAGCAGTCGGCTAGCGGGGGGGCGACTTGTTGAGCAGTTCTTC
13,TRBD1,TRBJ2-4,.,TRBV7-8,CACSRDSKNIQYF,TGTGCCTGCTCACGGGACAGCAAAAACATTCAGTACTTC
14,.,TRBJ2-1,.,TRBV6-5,CASSETGNRNEQFF,TGTGCCAGCAGTGAAACAGGGAATAGGAATGAGCAGTTCTTC
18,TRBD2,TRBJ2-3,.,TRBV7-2,CASSRRTSGGAVTDTQYF,TGTGCCAGCAGCCGGCGGACTAGCGGGGGGGCCGTGACAGATACGCAGTATTTT
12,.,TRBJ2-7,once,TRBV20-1,CSATRSPYEQYF,TGCAGTGCCACCCGGAGCCCCTACGAGCAGTACTTC
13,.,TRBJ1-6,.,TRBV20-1,CSARRDSNSPLHF,TGCAGTGCTAGACGGGATTCTAATTCACCCCTCCACTTT
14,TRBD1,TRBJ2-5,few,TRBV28,CASSLVGQEETQYF,TGTGCCAGCAGTTTGGTGGGACAGGAGGAGACCCAGTACTTC
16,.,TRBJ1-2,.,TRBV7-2,CASSLGSGATNYGYTF,TGTGCCAGCAGCTTAGGGTCAGGGGCCACTAACTATGGCTACACCTTC
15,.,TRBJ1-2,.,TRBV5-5,CASSFKAGVIYGYTF,TGTGCCAGCAGCTTCAAGGCAGGGGTGATCTATGGCTACACCTTC
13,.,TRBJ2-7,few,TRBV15,CATSRDLAREQYF,TGTGCCACCAGCAGAGATTTAGCACGCGAGCAGTACTTC
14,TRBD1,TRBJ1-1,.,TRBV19,CASRSGGGQGEAFF,TGTGCCAGCCGATCTGGGGGAGGACAGGGTGAAGCTTTCTTT